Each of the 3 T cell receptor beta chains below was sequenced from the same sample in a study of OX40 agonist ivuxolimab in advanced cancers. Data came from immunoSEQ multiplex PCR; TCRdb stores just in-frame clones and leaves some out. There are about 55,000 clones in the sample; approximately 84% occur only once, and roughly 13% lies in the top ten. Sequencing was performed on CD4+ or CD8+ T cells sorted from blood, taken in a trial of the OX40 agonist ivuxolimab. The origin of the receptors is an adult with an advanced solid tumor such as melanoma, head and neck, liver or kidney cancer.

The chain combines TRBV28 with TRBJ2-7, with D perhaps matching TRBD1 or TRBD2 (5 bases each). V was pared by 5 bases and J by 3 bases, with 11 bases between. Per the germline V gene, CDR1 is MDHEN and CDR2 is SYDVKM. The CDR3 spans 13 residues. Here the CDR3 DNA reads TGTGCCAGCAGTCCCAGGGACCACTACGAGCAGTACTTC. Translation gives CASSPRDHYEQYF.

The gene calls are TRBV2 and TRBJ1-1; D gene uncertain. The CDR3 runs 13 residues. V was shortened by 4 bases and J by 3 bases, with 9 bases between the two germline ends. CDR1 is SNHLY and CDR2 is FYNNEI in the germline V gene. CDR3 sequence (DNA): TGTGCCAGCAGTGTCATGGATGACACTGAAGCTTTCTTT. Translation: CASSVMDDTEAFF. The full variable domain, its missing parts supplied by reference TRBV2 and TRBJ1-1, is EPEVTQTPSHQVTQMGQEVILRCVPISNHLYFYWYRQILGQKVEFLVSFYNNEISEKSEIFDDQFSVERPDGSNFTLKIRSTKLEDSAMYFCASSVMDDTEAFFGQGTRLTVV.

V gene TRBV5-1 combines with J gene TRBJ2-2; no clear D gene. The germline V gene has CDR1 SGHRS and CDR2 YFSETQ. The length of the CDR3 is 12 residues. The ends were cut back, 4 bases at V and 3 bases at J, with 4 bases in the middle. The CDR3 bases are TGCGCCAGCAGCCCTTACACCGGGGAGCTGTTTTTT. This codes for CASSPYTGELFF.